This T cell receptor beta chain was identified during a study of long-term antiretroviral therapy in people with HIV. Overall study results and limits: HIV repertoires had narrower CDR3 length ranges than controls.

With respect to this clone: The target antigen is unknown.

The assay, immunoSEQ v3.0, was run at survey level. TCRdb keeps only in-frame clones here, not all; method: immunoSEQ multiplex PCR. The table has roughly 30,000 clones, about 95% seen once; the top ten hold 2.5% to 3.5%. Germline CDR1 MNHNS, CDR2 SASEGT. The CDR3 consists of 15 residues. The ends were cut back, 4 bases at V and 5 bases at J, with 15 bases in the middle. The TCR originated in a man aged 50 or older with HIV. The chain carries TRBV6-1 and TRBJ2-1; D perhaps matches TRBD1 (7 bases). This specimen was unsorted PBMCs, taken 5.3 years after starting antiretroviral therapy. CDR3: CASSVEGAGNNEQFF. CDR3 coding DNA: TGTGCCAGCAGTGTGGAGGGGGCGGGAAACAATGAGCAGTTCTTC.